Below, one TCR beta chain is given with its context. Its antigen is as yet unknown. Deep was the level used in running the assay. Produced via immunoSEQ multiplex PCR; TCRdb's table is partial and in-frame only. The sample consists of 1,400,000 or so clones, 98% to 99% of them appearing once. This entry is derived from a study of shared clonotypes between healthy human individuals. Losses at the gene ends were 0 bases for V and 4 bases for J; bases not matched to a gene: 9. CDR1 SGHVS and CDR2 FQNEAQ come from the germline V gene. The CDR3 sequence is 18 residues long. General study points: In the sorted subsets, rarefaction showed sequencing was incomplete despite large depth.

The TCR was taken from a man in his thirties or forties in good health. The genes are TRBV7-8 and TRBJ2-1, with 10 bases matching TRBD2. The material sequenced was naive CD4+ T cells sorted from blood. Subset given: CD45RA+ positively selected. The CDR3 DNA follows: TGTGCCAGCAGCTTAGCGCAGTTCGGACTAGCGGATTACAATGAGCAGTTCTTC. As protein: CASSLAQFGLADYNEQFF.